This T cell receptor (beta chain) was identified during a study of T-cell memory formation after mild COVID-19. Findings and limits, study-wide: Whereas later expanders leaned CD4+, clones contracting day 15 to 85 showed a balanced CD4/CD8 makeup. The main location of contracting CD4+ clones was CM and EM, and that of contracting CD8+ clones was EMRA.

TCRdb independently ran MiXCR on the 5' RACE reads; one entry per CDR3 protein. The sample shows about 130,000 distinct CDR3 sequences, about 5.9% of them seen only once. V gave up 3 bases and J gave up 9 bases, with 12 bases separating them. The CDR3 totals 13 residues. CDR1 is KGHSH and CDR2 is LQKENI in the germline V gene. This clonotype was recorded a few times. The antigen is undetermined. This TCR derives from an adult woman who had mild COVID-19 (a few samples of this study predate the infection). Cell type and time point are not known. Input material: PBMCs or a T cell subset sorted from them (not recorded which). The chain employs TRBV18 and TRBJ2-1; no reliable D call. The CDR3 sequence is CASSPGLTGEQFF. DNA for the CDR3: TGTGCCAGCTCACCTGGCTTGACGGGTGAGCAGTTCTTC.